A single sample gave rise to the 26 T cell receptor beta chains below, sequenced in a study of cytomegalovirus exposure and HLA in healthy donors. The table came from immunoSEQ multiplex PCR; TCRdb's copy has only in-frame clones and leaves some out. Of more than 250,000 clones in the sample, approximately 86% were seen once. The sample consisted of PBMCs. The receptors originated from a woman in her twenties or thirties in good health and CMV-seropositive.

This clone was detected a few times. V and J are TRBV4-1 and TRBJ1-6; perhaps TRBD1 as D (5 bases). CDR1 and CDR2 (germline): MGHRA, YSYEKL. The CDR3 has 20 amino acids. The V gene lost 0 bases and the J gene lost 0 bases, with 18 bases spanning the gap. This CDR3 reads CASSQDSTVPGGSYNSPLHF. CDR3 sequence (DNA): TGCGCCAGCAGCCAAGATTCGACAGTACCTGGTGGCTCCTATAATTCACCCCTCCACTTT.

This chain uses TRBV9 with TRBJ2-5; 12 nucleotides agree with TRBD2. This CDR3 is built from 18 residues. Per germline, CDR1 SGDLS and CDR2 YYNGEE. V lost 0 bases, J lost 2 bases, and 8 bases stayed unmatched. The CDR3 sequence is CASSVAAGTSGQQETQYF. The CDR3 DNA is TGTGCCAGCAGCGTAGCTGCGGGGACTAGCGGGCAACAAGAGACCCAGTACTTC.

The V call is TRBV27, the J call TRBJ1-3; 7 positions agree with TRBD1. The CDR3 totals 15 residues. Per the germline V gene, CDR1 is MNHEY and CDR2 is SMNVEV (reference sequence). Trimming at V came to 6 bases and at J to 2 bases, leaving 7 bases not matched to a gene. This CDR3 reads CASSRAGTAGNTIYF. In DNA, the CDR3 is TGTGCCAGCAGCCGAGCCGGGACAGCTGGAAACACCATATATTTT.

V usage is TRBV27 and J usage is TRBJ1-2; tentatively, D is TRBD1 (6 bases). The CDR3 spans 15 residues. Per germline, CDR1 MNHEY and CDR2 SMNVEV (reference sequence). V was clipped by 0 bases and J by 3 bases, with 11 bases between them. CDR3 nucleotides: TGTGCCAGCAGTTTATCGATGGCAGGGGACTATGGCTACACCTTC. This gives the protein CASSLSMAGDYGYTF.

The genes are TRBV28 and TRBJ2-3, with 7 nucleotides matching TRBD1. Germline-derived CDR1 and CDR2 are MDHEN and SYDVKM. V lost 6 bases, J lost 6 bases, and 12 bases stayed unmatched. The CDR3 contains 15 residues. The CDR3 sequence is CASRYGTEGMDTQYF. Here the CDR3 DNA reads TGTGCCAGCAGATACGGGACAGAAGGGATGGATACGCAGTATTTT.

This clone is a singleton in its sample. V usage is TRBV5-1 and J usage is TRBJ1-3; D gene uncertain. V was clipped by 0 bases and J by 0 bases, with 13 bases between them. Germline V lookup: CDR1 SGHRS, CDR2 YFSETQ. This CDR3 comprises 17 residues. The DNA for the CDR3 is TGCGCCAGCAGCTTGGAGGCGGGGATGAGCTCTGGAAACACCATATATTTT. Translating it yields CASSLEAGMSSGNTIYF.

The chain combines TRBV29-1 with TRBJ1-1; D is unresolved. V was trimmed by 2 bases and J by 4 bases, leaving 8 bases between them. In germline, CDR1 is SQVTM, CDR2 ANQGSEA. The CDR3 is 12 residues long. CDR3 sequence reads: CSVEPDGTEAFF. CDR3 bases: TGCAGCGTTGAACCGGATGGCACTGAAGCTTTCTTT.

The chain uses TRBV11-1 and TRBJ1-1; D call uncertain. The CDR3 length is 14 residues. Germline CDR1 SGHAT, CDR2 FQDESV (reference sequence). V gave up 3 bases and J gave up 5 bases, with 13 bases separating them. CDR3 in amino acids: CASSFQRARTEAFF. The CDR3 nucleotides read TGTGCCAGCAGCTTTCAAAGGGCGAGAACTGAAGCTTTCTTT.

This chain connects TRBV4-1 to TRBJ2-4, with 12 bases that match TRBD2. The CDR3 extends over 16 amino acids. Germline CDR1 is MGHRA and CDR2 is YSYEKL. Unmatched junction bases numbered 1, after V lost 2 bases and J lost 2 bases. The CDR3 region is CASSQTSGRPKNIQYF. The CDR3 DNA reads as TGCGCCAGCAGCCAAACTAGCGGGAGGCCCAAAAACATTCAGTACTTC.

This clone was found once. The chain carries TRBV2 and TRBJ2-7; TRBD2 matches 10 bases. The V segment lost 4 bases and the J segment 0 bases; nucleotides outside the gene matches: 3. The CDR3 totals 15 residues. Germline V CDR1 and CDR2: SNHLY, FYNNEI. CDR3 nucleotides: TGTGCCAGCAGTGTTAGCGGGGGGTCCTCCTACGAGCAGTACTTC. It encodes CASSVSGGSSYEQYF.

This clone appeared a few times. The chain carries TRBV12-2 and TRBJ1-2; the table gives TRBD1 as D, unverified against the DNA. TRBV12-2 is tagged as a pseudogene. The CDR3 sequence is 14 residues long. The CDR3 nucleotides read TGTGCAAGTCGCTTAGCGCTCACAGGGGAGGGCTACACCTTC. The encoded protein is CASRLALTGEGYTF.

The chain is built from TRBV5-8 and TRBJ2-7; the D gene is possibly TRBD2 (6 bases). Germline values: CDR1 SGHTS, CDR2 YDEGEE. The ends were cut back, 0 bases at V and 6 bases at J, with 10 bases in the middle. This CDR3 has 13 residues. This chain's CDR3 is CASSLGLGAEQYF. The CDR3 DNA sequence: TGTGCCAGCAGCTTGGGACTAGGGGCCGAGCAGTACTTC.

CDR3 in amino acids: CAVRRDRGRNSPLHF. CDR3 in DNA: TGTGCCGTACGCCGGGACAGGGGGAGAAATTCACCCCTCCACTTT. The rearrangement uses TRBV30 and TRBJ1-6; 11 nucleotides line up with TRBD1. From germline, CDR1 is GTSNPN and CDR2 SVGIG (reference sequence). The CDR3 loop spans 15 amino acids. J was trimmed by 7 bases and V by 8 bases; bases with no gene match: 10.

The CDR3 region is CASSLWGNTDTQYF. For the CDR3, the DNA is TGTGCCAGCAGTTTGTGGGGAAACACAGATACGCAGTATTTT. The rearrangement links TRBV27 to TRBJ2-3; D gene uncertain. This CDR3 is built from 14 residues. V was trimmed by 3 bases and J by 2 bases, leaving 9 bases between them. Germline assignment: CDR1 MNHEY and CDR2 SMNVEV (reference sequence).

This sequence joins TRBV28 and TRBJ1-5; 7 nucleotides match TRBD1. The CDR3 is made up of 15 amino acids. From germline, CDR1 is MDHEN and CDR2 SYDVKM. With V trimmed by 4 bases and J by 3 bases, 6 bases remained unmatched. CDR3 protein: CASSSLGQSNQPQHF. CDR3 nucleotide sequence: TGTGCCAGCAGTTCATTGGGACAGTCCAATCAGCCCCAGCATTTT.

The rearrangement uses TRBV7-2 and TRBJ1-5; 10 nucleotides align to TRBD1. V lost 1 base and J lost 6; bases outside the gene matches: 6. This CDR3 has 16 amino acids. CDR1 and CDR2 from the germline V gene are SGHTA and FQGNSA. CDR3 residues: CASSLGGQGRRQPQHF. DNA for the CDR3: TGTGCCAGCAGCTTAGGGGGACAGGGGAGGCGTCAGCCCCAGCATTTT.

V usage is TRBV7-3 and J usage is TRBJ2-3; tentative D call: TRBD1 (5 bases). Germline CDR1 is SGHTA and CDR2 is FQGTGA. V gave up 1 base and J gave up 6 bases, with 11 bases separating them. CDR3 size: 14 residues. The CDR3 DNA follows: TGTGCCAGCAGCTTAATTTCCAGGGTTGATACGCAGTATTTT. Its translation is CASSLISRVDTQYF.

CDR3 DNA sequence: TGCGCCAGCACGACACAGCCAGCAACTAATGAAAAACTGTTTTTT. Protein: CASTTQPATNEKLFF. This chain links TRBV5-1 with TRBJ1-4; D is undetermined. Trimming left V 6 bases short and J 0 bases short, with 12 bases between. The CDR3 is 15 residues long. CDR1 is SGHRS, CDR2 YFSETQ, per germline.

The V call is TRBV5-4, the J call TRBJ2-7; D ambiguous. V lost 1 base and J 1 base, leaving 9 bases between the germline ends. Germline V gene data show CDR1 as SGHNT and CDR2 as YYREEE (reference sequence). The CDR3 sequence is 14 residues long. CDR3 nucleotide sequence: TGTGCCAGCAGCTTGCCGGCCCGGTCCTACGAGCAGTACTTC. It encodes CASSLPARSYEQYF. Combining the CDR3 with reference TRBV5-4 and TRBJ2-7 gives the whole variable domain ETGVTQSPTHLIKTRGQQVTLRCSSQSGHNTVSWYQQALGQGPQFIFQYYREEENGRGNFPPRFSGLQFPNYSSELNVNALELDDSALYLCASSLPARSYEQYFGPGTRLTVT.

The chain is built from TRBV2 and TRBJ1-4, with 7 bases identical to TRBD1. The CDR3 runs 16 residues. The germline CDR1 and CDR2 sequences are SNHLY and FYNNEI. V shed 3 bases and J 7 bases; nucleotides not matched to a gene: 11. The DNA of the CDR3 is TGTGCCAGCAGTGATGTAGACAGGGTAGATCCTGAAAAACTGTTTTTT. Protein product: CASSDVDRVDPEKLFF.

This sequence joins TRBV2 and TRBJ1-2, with D perhaps matching TRBD1 (5 bases). The V end lost 7 bases, the J end lost 6 bases, and 18 bases lay between the germline ends. The CDR3 runs to 14 residues. The germline gives CDR1 SNHLY, CDR2 FYNNEI. The CDR3 spells CASIHRGDGHGYTF. The CDR3 region has the DNA TGTGCCAGCATTCACCGAGGGGATGGGCATGGCTACACCTTC.

The chain has TRBV7-2 and TRBJ2-3; D may match TRBD1 or TRBD2 (5 bases each). The germline V and J ends were trimmed by 3 bases and 0 bases, with 13 bases remaining between them. The CDR3 sequence is 16 residues long. Germline V CDR1 and CDR2: SGHTA, FQGNSA. DNA of the CDR3: TGTGCCAGCAGCTTCCGGGACGGGTCGAGCACAGATACGCAGTATTTT. As protein: CASSFRDGSSTDTQYF.

CDR3 sequence (DNA): TGTGCCACCAGCAGGACAGGGGGCCGGTCAGGAAATCAGCCCCAGCATTTT. Amino acid sequence: CATSRTGGRSGNQPQHF. The rearrangement joins TRBV15 to TRBJ1-5; 10 positions agree with TRBD1. Germline CDR1 is LNHNV and CDR2 is YYDKDF (reference sequence). The V and J ends lost 3 bases and 4 bases, in that order; junction bases with no gene match: 9. The CDR3 runs to 17 residues.

V usage is TRBV4-3 and J usage is TRBJ2-1, with 7 bases identical to TRBD2. The CDR3 is made up of 15 amino acids. J lost 2 bases, V lost 4 bases, and 5 bases had no gene match. The germline gives CDR1 LGHNA, CDR2 YSLEER. The CDR3 sequence: CASSPLAAAYNEQFF. DNA of the CDR3: TGCGCCAGCAGCCCCCTAGCGGCCGCCTACAATGAGCAGTTCTTC.

In this sample, this clone turned up a few times. The rearrangement links TRBV2 to TRBJ1-4; D possibly corresponds to TRBD1 (5 bases). The V end was cut by 6 bases, the J end by 0 bases, with 8 bases between. Germline-derived CDR1 and CDR2 are SNHLY and FYNNEI. The CDR3 runs 14 residues. As DNA, the CDR3 is TGTGCCAGCAGCCTGGGGCCAACTAATGAAAAACTGTTTTTT. It specifies CASSLGPTNEKLFF.

The chain is built from TRBV25-1 and TRBJ1-5; D not resolved. This CDR3 contains 14 residues. The germline CDR1 and CDR2 sequences are MGHDK and SYGVNS. Trimming stripped 1 base from V and 9 bases from J, with 13 bases between. This CDR3 is CASSEFGSKGPQHF. The CDR3 DNA reads as TGTGCCAGCAGTGAATTCGGCAGCAAGGGGCCCCAGCATTTT.